What follows are 19 T cell receptor beta chains derived from one specimen sequenced in a study of cytomegalovirus exposure and HLA in healthy donors (dated by TCRdb to about 2017). The library was built by means of the immunoSEQ multiplex PCR assay. TCRdb carries this immuneACCESS record with in-frame sequences only. Its versions omit some clonotypes, under half of them owing to an unresolved V gene in the studies checked, with the rest unexplained. In this sample the table shows some 75,000 clones, 96% of which occur a single time. Approximately 1.4% of the sample is held by the ten biggest clonotypes. Sequenced sample: PBMCs. The receptor set was obtained from a woman aged 18-29 years in good health and CMV-seronegative.

V gene TRBV2 combines with J gene TRBJ2-2, with 8 positions matching TRBD1. V trimming: 9 bases; J trimming: 0 bases; junction bases outside the gene matches: 9. The germline gives CDR1 SNHLY, CDR2 FYNNEI. The CDR3 loop spans 16 amino acids. The CDR3, as DNA: TGTGCCAGAAGCCAGGGGGGACAGGCGAACACCGGGGAGCTGTTTTTT. Protein product: CARSQGGQANTGELFF.

This clone was observed a handful of times. V is TRBV6-6 and J is TRBJ1-2; no firm D call. V was trimmed by 4 bases and J by 5 bases, leaving 14 bases between them. This CDR3 has 14 residues. Germline loops: CDR1 MNHNY, CDR2 SVGAGI (reference sequence). The CDR3 bases are TGTGCCAGCAGTTTCCCGGGTGCCCCTTATGGCTACACCTTC. Its protein is CASSFPGAPYGYTF.

The chain's CDR3 is CASKLAGVLVSDTQYF. In DNA form, the CDR3 reads TGTGCCAGCAAACTAGCGGGAGTTTTAGTGTCAGATACGCAGTATTTT. This rearrangement joins TRBV2 to TRBJ2-3; 11 nucleotides align to TRBD2. There are 16 residues in the CDR3. The trim removed 7 bases at V and 4 bases at J, leaving 10 bases unmatched. Germline CDR1 reads SNHLY; CDR2 reads FYNNEI.

The chain carries TRBV7-6 and TRBJ1-1, with D maybe TRBD1 (5 bases). The CDR3 length is 15 residues. The V end lost 3 bases, the J end lost 9 bases, and 20 bases lay between the germline ends. Germline lookup yields CDR1 SGHVS and CDR2 FNYEAQ. This chain's CDR3 is CASSFYHRLGLKAFF. The CDR3 DNA reads as TGTGCCAGCAGCTTCTACCATCGCCTGGGACTCAAAGCTTTCTTT.

This chain uses TRBV10-3 with TRBJ2-3, with TRBD2 identical over 10 bases. Germline V gene lookup returns CDR1 ENHRY and CDR2 SYGVKD. V gave up 10 bases and J gave up 1 base; unmatched junction bases: 5. CDR3 size: 14 residues. The CDR3 here is CATSTSGGTDTQYF. The CDR3 nucleotides are TGTGCCACCTCAACTAGCGGGGGCACAGATACGCAGTATTTT.

The rearrangement links TRBV7-9 to TRBJ2-7; D gene unclear. V was trimmed by 1 base and J by 3 bases, leaving 13 bases between them. CDR3 length: 15 amino acids. Looked up from germline, CDR1 is SEHNR and CDR2 is FQNEAQ (reference sequence). CDR3 in amino acids: CASSLDQYQIYEQYF. The DNA of the CDR3 is TGTGCCAGCAGCTTAGACCAGTACCAAATCTACGAGCAGTACTTC. The full variable domain, with the rest looked up from reference TRBV7-9 and TRBJ2-7, is DTGVSQNPRHKITKRGQNVTFRCDPISEHNRLYWYRQTLGQGPEFLTYFQNEAQLEKSRLLSDRFSAERPKGSFSTLEIQRTEQGDSAMYLCASSLDQYQIYEQYFGPGTRLTVT.

The chain employs TRBV10-3 and TRBJ2-3, with 9 bases lining up with TRBD2. The CDR3 is 13 residues long. V lost 8 bases to trimming and J lost 4 bases; unmatched junction nucleotides: 4. The V gene's germline CDR1 is ENHRY and CDR2 SYGVKD. CDR3 nucleotides: TGTGCCATCGCTAGCGGGAACGCAGATACGCAGTATTTT. This encodes CAIASGNADTQYF.

The genes are TRBV6-4 and TRBJ1-1; TRBD1 is a possible D gene (5 bases). Germline V gene sequence: CDR1 MRHNA, CDR2 SNTAGT. Trimming stripped 6 bases from V and 1 base from J, with 12 bases between. CDR3 length: 14 amino acids. The CDR3 region has the DNA TGTGCCAGCAGAAGTCAGGGCTGGAACACTGAAGCTTTCTTT. As protein: CASRSQGWNTEAFF.

The chain carries TRBV5-1 and TRBJ2-2; D is ambiguous. Trimming took off 5 bases at V and 5 bases at J, with 7 bases between the two ends. The CDR3 runs 12 residues. From germline, CDR1 is SGHRS and CDR2 YFSETQ. Here the CDR3 reads CASRRGTGELFF. In DNA form, the CDR3 reads TGCGCCAGCAGGCGCGGAACCGGGGAGCTGTTTTTT.

V is TRBV5-1 and J is TRBJ1-3, with D unclear. V gave up 3 bases and J gave up 0 bases, with 16 bases separating them. The CDR3 has 17 amino acids. Germline loops: CDR1 SGHRS, CDR2 YFSETQ. The CDR3 DNA is TGCGCCAGCAGCTCCAGCAATCAGGCGTTCTCTGGAAACACCATATATTTT. Translation gives CASSSSNQAFSGNTIYF. The variable domain in full, with the rest retrieved from reference TRBV5-1 and TRBJ1-3, is KAGVTQTPRYLIKTRGQQVTLSCSPISGHRSVSWYQQTPGQGLQFLFEYFSETQRNKGNFPGRFSGRQFSNSRSEMNVSTLELGDSALYLCASSSSNQAFSGNTIYFGEGSWLTVV.

The rearrangement joins TRBV6-1 to TRBJ1-1; 12 bases match TRBD1. CDR3 size: 15 residues. CDR1 and CDR2 (germline): MNHNS, SASEGT. Trimming took 10 bases from V and 3 from J; bases not matched to a gene: 9. CDR3 coding DNA: TGTGCCACCGGGACAGGGGGCGAAGGTTACACTGAAGCTTTCTTT. Amino acid sequence: CATGTGGEGYTEAFF.

The rearrangement joins TRBV5-1 to TRBJ1-1, with D unclear. The V and J ends lost 1 base and 1 base respectively, with 5 bases between them. The germline gives CDR1 SGHRS, CDR2 YFSETQ. The CDR3 spans 13 residues. CDR3 loop: CASSLTQNTEAFF. The CDR3 bases are TGCGCCAGCAGCTTGACACAGAACACTGAAGCTTTCTTT.

The chain recombines TRBV18 with TRBJ2-2; D may be TRBD1 (5 bases). Germline V CDR1 and CDR2: KGHSH, LQKENI. With 6 bases removed from V and 2 bases from J, the gap between germline ends came to 13 bases. CDR3 size: 15 residues. The CDR3 here is CASSRQSLNTGELFF. The CDR3 DNA follows: TGTGCCAGCTCTCGACAGAGCCTCAACACCGGGGAGCTGTTTTTT.

The chain employs TRBV19 and TRBJ2-7; 7 bases map to TRBD1. The CDR3 runs to 17 residues. Germline loops: CDR1 LNHDA, CDR2 SQIVND (reference sequence). V dropped 3 bases and J dropped 2; count of bases not matched to a gene: 13. For the CDR3, the DNA is TGTGCCAGTAGTATTTCCCATGACAGGGCGGCCACCTACGAGCAGTACTTC. It encodes CASSISHDRAATYEQYF.

V is TRBV5-6 and J is TRBJ1-2; D not resolved. CDR1 and CDR2 from the germline V gene are SGHDT and YYEEEE. Between the trimmed V and J ends, which lost 1 base and 0 bases, there was a span of 16 bases. CDR3 length: 17 amino acids. CDR3 residues: CASSLTTSAASNYGYTF. The CDR3 region has the DNA TGTGCCAGCAGCTTGACGACGTCGGCAGCGTCTAACTATGGCTACACCTTC.

This clone was seen once. The gene calls are TRBV18 and TRBJ2-7; a possible D gene is TRBD1 (5 bases). Deletions cut 3 bases from V and 4 bases from J, with 7 bases between. The CDR3 sequence is 12 residues long. In germline, CDR1 is KGHSH, CDR2 LQKENI. CDR3 residues: CASSPDRYEQYF. CDR3 DNA: TGTGCCAGCTCACCTGACAGATACGAGCAGTACTTC.

The chain has TRBV11-2 and TRBJ2-7; 7 nucleotides line up with TRBD1. Losses at the gene ends were 6 bases for V and 2 bases for J; bases not matched to a gene: 7. This CDR3 contains 14 residues. Germline CDR1 SGHAT, CDR2 FQNNGV. CDR3 nucleotides: TGTGCCAGCAGTCTGACCGGGACAGCCTACGAGCAGTACTTC. This translates into CASSLTGTAYEQYF.

This sequence joins TRBV27 and TRBJ1-1; the match to TRBD1 covers 8 bases. The CDR3 extends over 14 amino acids. Losses at the gene ends were 3 bases for V and 5 bases for J; bases not matched to a gene: 5. From germline, CDR1 is MNHEY and CDR2 SMNVEV (reference sequence). For the CDR3, the DNA is TGTGCCAGCAGTTTCCGACAGGGGCGTACTGAAGCTTTCTTT. Its translation: CASSFRQGRTEAFF.

This rearrangement joins TRBV19 to TRBJ1-5; D may be TRBD1 (6 bases). From germline, CDR1 is LNHDA and CDR2 SQIVND (reference sequence). Trimming cost V 3 bases and J 4 bases, with 10 bases left between them. The CDR3 runs 14 residues. CDR3 nucleotide sequence: TGTGCCAGTAGTATGGGGGCCTCAAATCAGCCCCAGCATTTT. Protein product: CASSMGASNQPQHF.